These T cell receptor beta chains were read from a single sample in a study of T cell repertoires in cytomegalovirus infection. Each CDR3 protein is one row after TCRdb ran MiXCR on the reads. Among some 180,000 distinct CDR3 sequences listed, approximately 18% were seen once. Sequenced material: CD8+ T cells from PBMCs. Source of these receptors: a human donor in good health (CMV status not recorded). Some clones in this sample may be carry-over from other donors' samples. Each CDR3 is given with its conserved first and last residue. The order of the fields is D gene, V gene, clone size, J gene, CDR3 protein, CDR3 DNA. The D gene is left open where the match is weak. For some rows the clone size is stated as once, few or many, or as a class when expanded; others skip it.

-	TRBV7-8	few	TRBJ2-3	CASRFGVGPDTQYF	TGTGCCAGCAGGTTCGGGGTGGGCCCAGATACGCAGTATTTT
-	TRBV12-3/TRBV12-4	-	TRBJ2-5	CASRPSGEQGFGAQYF	TGTGCCAGCCGACCCTCTGGGGAACAGGGTTTTGGGGCCCAGTACTTC
-	TRBV6-2/TRBV6-3	few	TRBJ1-1	CASRRRDTMNTEAFF	TGTGCCAGCAGACGGCGGGACACAATGAACACTGAAGCTTTCTTT
-	TRBV28	few	TRBJ2-5	CASGLDRSGETQYF	TGTGCCAGCGGGTTAGACAGGTCGGGGGAGACCCAGTACTTC
TRBD2	TRBV7-6	once	TRBJ2-5	CASSLVLAAQETQYF	TGTGCCAGCAGCTTAGTTCTAGCGGCACAAGAGACCCAGTACTTC
TRBD1	TRBV7-9	few	TRBJ1-1	CASSLLGQGASTEAFF	TGTGCCAGCAGCCTACTCGGACAGGGGGCGAGCACTGAAGCTTTCTTT
TRBD1	TRBV7-9	-	TRBJ1-4	CASSHRGREKLFF	TGTGCCAGCAGTCACAGGGGGCGTGAAAAACTGTTTTTT
-	TRBV12-3/TRBV12-4	few	TRBJ2-7	CASSLRTHPVEQYF	TGTGCCAGCAGTTTACGTACACATCCCGTAGAGCAGTACTTC
-	TRBV28	-	TRBJ1-5	CASSLSANQPQHF	TGTGCCAGCAGTTTATCTGCCAATCAGCCCCAGCATTTT
-	TRBV12-3/TRBV12-4	few	TRBJ1-2	CAIAPGDSPTNYGYTF	TGTGCCATCGCTCCAGGGGACTCTCCGACTAACTATGGCTACACCTTC
TRBD2	TRBV15	-	TRBJ2-3	CATSRDSSGGSDTQYF	TGTGCCACCAGCAGAGATAGTAGCGGGGGCTCAGATACGCAGTATTTT
-	TRBV6-6	-	TRBJ1-1	CASSYPTRGVNTEAFF	TGTGCCAGCAGTTACCCGACGCGAGGGGTGAACACTGAAGCTTTCTTT
-	TRBV27	-	TRBJ1-5	CASRSGLPNQPQHF	TGTGCCAGCCGATCAGGGCTTCCCAATCAGCCCCAGCATTTT
TRBD2	TRBV7-6	-	TRBJ2-3	CASSRLADTDTQYF	TGTGCCAGCAGCCGCCTAGCGGACACAGATACGCAGTATTTT
-	TRBV27	many	TRBJ2-1	CASNFGSRGGNEQFF	TGTGCCAGCAATTTCGGTAGCAGAGGGGGCAATGAGCAGTTCTTC
-	TRBV4-3	-	TRBJ2-4	CASSQVEGIAKNIQYF	TGCGCCAGCAGCCAAGTCGAGGGGATAGCCAAAAACATTCAGTACTTC
TRBD1	TRBV12-3/TRBV12-4	few	TRBJ1-1	CASSFPHSQGRTEAFF	TGTGCCAGCAGTTTTCCCCACTCACAGGGGCGCACTGAAGCTTTCTTT
-	TRBV4-3	-	TRBJ1-1	CASSQDGGTNTEAFF	TGCGCCAGCAGCCAAGATGGAGGGACCAACACTGAAGCTTTCTTT
TRBD1	TRBV20-1	-	TRBJ1-1	CSAVDREKTPEAFF	TGCAGTGCTGTCGACAGGGAAAAGACCCCTGAAGCTTTCTTT
TRBD1	TRBV6-2/TRBV6-3	few	TRBJ2-7	CASIRSTGFKDEQYF	TGTGCCAGCATCCGATCGACAGGGTTTAAGGACGAGCAGTACTTC
TRBD2	TRBV6-2/TRBV6-3	-	TRBJ2-5	CASSYLRTIGRETQYF	TGTGCCAGCAGTTACCTCCGGACGATCGGGAGGGAGACCCAGTACTTC
-	TRBV7-6	few	TRBJ2-3	CASSFATDTQYF	TGTGCCAGCAGCTTCGCCACAGATACGCAGTATTTT
-	TRBV7-8	-	TRBJ2-4	CASSLSGPPFDIQYF	TGTGCCAGCAGCTTAAGCGGGCCCCCGTTCGACATTCAGTACTTC
TRBD2	TRBV27	-	TRBJ2-5	CASSEYTSAVQETQYF	TGTGCCAGCAGTGAATATACTAGCGCAGTGCAAGAGACCCAGTACTTC
TRBD1	TRBV7-2	few	TRBJ2-3	CASSSGGRGTDTQYF	TGTGCCAGCAGCTCAGGGGGCCGGGGCACAGATACGCAGTATTTT
-	TRBV7-2	many	TRBJ2-5	CASTRRGPEETQYF	TGTGCCAGCACCCGAAGGGGTCCGGAAGAGACCCAGTACTTC
TRBD1	TRBV7-2	many	TRBJ2-1	CASSNRGTYNEQFF	TGTGCCAGCAGCAACAGGGGCACCTACAATGAGCAGTTCTTC
TRBD1	TRBV28	-	TRBJ2-5	CASNGQGGETQYF	TGTGCCAGCAACGGACAGGGGGGAGAGACCCAGTACTTC
TRBD2	TRBV7-9	few	TRBJ2-1	CASSLNGRDEQFF	TGTGCCAGCAGCTTAAATGGGAGGGATGAGCAGTTCTTC
-	TRBV15	-	TRBJ2-4	CATSTYSAGAKNIQYF	TGTGCCACCAGCACCTACAGTGCAGGTGCCAAAAACATTCAGTACTTC
-	TRBV7-2	many	TRBJ1-1	CASSFLLNTEAFF	TGTGCCAGCAGCTTTTTACTGAACACTGAAGCTTTCTTT
-	TRBV12-3/TRBV12-4	few	TRBJ2-2	CASSLGGPNTGELFF	TGTGCCAGCAGTTTAGGGGGCCCCAACACCGGGGAGCTGTTTTTT
-	TRBV28	many	TRBJ1-1	CASTLGQNTEAFF	TGTGCCAGCACCCTGGGGCAGAACACTGAAGCTTTCTTT
-	TRBV6-6	-	TRBJ1-5	CASSYGPGDLPQHF	TGTGCCAGCAGTTATGGGCCGGGAGATTTGCCCCAGCATTTT
-	TRBV7-9	-	TRBJ2-2	CASSPVGGTTGELFF	TGTGCCAGCAGCCCTGTGGGGGGCACGACCGGGGAGCTGTTTTTT
-	TRBV7-9	few	TRBJ1-2	CASSLPELYGYTF	TGTGCCAGCAGCTTACCGGAACTCTATGGCTACACCTTC
TRBD2	TRBV7-2	few	TRBJ2-1	CASSFPGLAPYNEQFF	TGTGCCAGCAGCTTTCCAGGACTAGCCCCCTACAATGAGCAGTTCTTC
-	TRBV2	few	TRBJ1-1	CASSEYSSSAFF	TGTGCCAGCAGTGAATACAGCTCATCAGCTTTCTTT
-	TRBV7-2	few	TRBJ2-7	CASSLLGNEQYF	TGTGCCAGCAGCTTGTTGGGTAACGAGCAGTACTTC
-	TRBV11-1	few	TRBJ2-5	CASSLIDTGVSQETQYF	TGTGCCAGCAGCCTAATCGATACAGGAGTCTCACAAGAGACCCAGTACTTC
TRBD1	TRBV6-2/TRBV6-3	-	TRBJ2-1	CASSYSKGTGEGEQFF	TGTGCCAGCAGTTACTCGAAGGGGACAGGGGAAGGTGAGCAGTTCTTC